This is a list of T cell receptor beta chains from one sample in a study of Ad26.COV2.S vaccination and SARS-CoV-2 variants. Here immunoSEQ multiplex PCR was the method, and the copy in TCRdb shows in-frame clones only, minus some. The table lists roughly 410,000 clones, under 90% of them singletons. The specimen comprised peripheral blood, sampled in a trial of Ad26.COV2.S vaccine versus placebo. Every receptor here comes from a person between 18 and 65 years old who received the Ad26.COV2.S COVID-19 vaccine or a placebo. CDR3s include the opening cysteine and the closing phenylalanine or tryptophan. A D gene is named only where the DNA matches it firmly.

TRBJ2-5 TRBV7-2 - CASSLAADRRGETQYF
TRBJ2-1 TRBV11-2 - CASRDFLNEQFF
TRBJ1-6 TRBV4-3 - CASSQDTLPSGSPLHF
TRBJ1-2 TRBV18 - CASSPEGKGYGYTF
TRBJ2-5 TRBV6-6 - CASSYSDIAETQYF
TRBJ2-7 TRBV18 TRBD1 CASSPQQGSGTYEQYF
TRBJ2-6 TRBV2 - CASNSPGVAGANVLTF
TRBJ2-2 TRBV2 - CASSWDATGELFF
TRBJ2-1 TRBV7-7 - CASSFGQSSYNEQFF
TRBJ2-7 TRBV10-1 TRBD2 CASSEGLAYEQYF
TRBJ2-1 TRBV6-4 TRBD2 CASSAGGSYNEQFF
TRBJ1-5 TRBV19 - CATDDGVGQPQHF